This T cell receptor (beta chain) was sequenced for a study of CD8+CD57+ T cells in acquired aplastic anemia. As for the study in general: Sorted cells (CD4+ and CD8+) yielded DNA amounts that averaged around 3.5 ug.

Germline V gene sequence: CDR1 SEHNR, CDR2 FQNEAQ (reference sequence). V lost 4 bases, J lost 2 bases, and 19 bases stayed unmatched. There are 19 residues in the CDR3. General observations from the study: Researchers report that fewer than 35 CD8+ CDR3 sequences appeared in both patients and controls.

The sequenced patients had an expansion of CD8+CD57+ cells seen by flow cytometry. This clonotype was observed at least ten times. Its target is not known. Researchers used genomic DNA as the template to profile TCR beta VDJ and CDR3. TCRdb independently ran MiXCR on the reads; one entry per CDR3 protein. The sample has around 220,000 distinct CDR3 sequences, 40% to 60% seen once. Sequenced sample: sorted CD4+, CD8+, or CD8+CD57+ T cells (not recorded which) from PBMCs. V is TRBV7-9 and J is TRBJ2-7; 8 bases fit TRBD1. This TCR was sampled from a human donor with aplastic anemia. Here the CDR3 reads CASSSRRTGNVWGPYEQYF. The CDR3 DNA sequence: TGTGCCAGCAGCTCCCGACGGACAGGGAACGTTTGGGGCCCCTACGAGCAGTACTTC. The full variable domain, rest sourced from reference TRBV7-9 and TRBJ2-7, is DTGVSQNPRHKITKRGQNVTFRCDPISEHNRLYWYRQTLGQGPEFLTYFQNEAQLEKSRLLSDRFSAERPKGSFSTLEIQRTEQGDSAMYLCASSSRRTGNVWGPYEQYFGPGTRLTVT.